The rows below give T cell receptor beta chains drawn from one sample of a study of regulatory T cells in long-lasting Graves disease. TCRdb itself ran the multiplex PCR reads through MiXCR, one entry per CDR3 protein. The sample lists a few hundred thousand distinct CDR3 sequences; under 20% were seen once. The sample was also reused in another study, on T cells in Graves' hyperthyroidism and ophthalmopathy.

The material sequenced was peripheral blood mononuclear cells (PBMCs), taken at new diagnosis, from a patient treated with antithyroid drugs. These receptors were taken from a woman aged 18-30 years with Graves disease. The conserved cysteine and the conserved F or W are not part of the CDR3 here.

TRBJ2-1 TRBV28 ASSLLGGEQF
TRBJ1-1 TRBV20-1 SARSEGGLMNTEAF
TRBJ2-5 TRBV6-5 ASSYAGLGRALETQY
TRBJ1-4 TRBV6-1 ASRTLPGQGS
TRBJ2-1 TRBV27 ASTYRTSLNEQF
TRBJ1-1 TRBV9 ASSVGHTNTEAF
TRBJ2-2 TRBV3-1 ASSRAAGGPGGELF
TRBJ1-1 TRBV5-1 ASSPEPTGGKTF
TRBJ2-5 TRBV12-3/TRBV12-4 ASSFPGSGGPGETQY
TRBJ1-2 TRBV2 ASRESGGVYGYT
TRBJ2-7 TRBV20-1 SARTSGGLSYEQY
TRBJ1-3 TRBV7-8 ASSIGTAGNTIY
TRBJ1-1 TRBV2 ASSAPRGAGEAF
TRBJ2-3 TRBV11-2 ASSEEWDTQY
TRBJ1-3 TRBV18 ASSPGGGSGNTIY
TRBJ1-2 TRBV28 ASSPTSGRGYT
TRBJ1-3 TRBV4-1 ASSQEPRDDTIY
TRBJ1-4 TRBV29-1 SVDGGTNEKLF
TRBJ2-1 TRBV27 ASSLTSGTIYNEQF
TRBJ1-1 TRBV27 ASSRGGWTEAF
TRBJ1-1 TRBV10-3 AISEAPGQGATEAF
TRBJ2-5 TRBV24-1 ATSDLRQEETQY
TRBJ1-5 TRBV12-3/TRBV12-4 ASSFGQGLAQPQH
TRBJ2-1 TRBV20-1 SAFGLGAGGRNEQF
TRBJ2-7 TRBV20-1 SARVRLAGYEQY
TRBJ2-3 TRBV18 ASSKESLSTDTQY
TRBJ2-5 TRBV6-1 ASLGERLGDEETQY
TRBJ2-7 TRBV6-1 ASSHGGGYEQY
TRBJ1-5 TRBV20-1 SADGMGPQH
TRBJ1-4 TRBV30 AWRQGSATNEKLF
TRBJ2-7 TRBV6-1 ASRFLWDRGPYEQY
TRBJ1-3 TRBV5-1 ASSLGPPGSGNTIY
TRBJ2-1 TRBV30 AWAPLNAYNEQF
TRBJ2-1 TRBV29-1 SVDRGTYNEQF
TRBJ2-3 TRBV15 ATSREGGAPQY
TRBJ2-1 TRBV18 ASSPAAVRDNEQF
TRBJ2-3 TRBV4-1 ASSLGTGGGGDTDTQY
TRBJ2-5 TRBV24-1 ATSDFSRRGQETQY